This T cell receptor beta chain was identified during a study of T-cell reconstitution after alpha-beta-depleted transplantation in children. This clonotype was seen a single time. Its antigen is not known. CDR1 and CDR2 from the germline V gene are DFQATT and SNEGSKA (reference sequence). With 2 bases clipped from V and 0 bases from J, the junction kept 9 bases outside the gene matches. There are 18 residues in the CDR3. Study observations and caveats: Expanded graft clones numbering several hundred reportedly gave rise to alpha-beta T cells about two months after transplant. Among T cells one year after transplant, newly produced cells accounted for most counts and diversity. It was surviving recipient T cells and thymic progenitors that gave some patients high TCRbeta diversity at day 60.

The TCRbeta library was prepared with unique molecular identifiers. TCRdb fed the PCR reads into MiXCR, producing one record per CDR3 protein. The profile covers approximately 300,000 distinct CDR3 sequences, with around 7.1% appearing a single time and approximately 9.1% taken by the ten largest. This TCR was recovered from a female patient under 10 years old who had a stem cell transplant for Fanconi anemia, so the T cells may come from the graft donor. The chain employs TRBV20-1 and TRBJ2-2; TRBD2 aligns across 10 bases. The material was peripheral blood, obtained 360 days after TCRalphabeta/CD19-depleted stem cell transplant. In nucleotides, the CDR3 is TGCAGTGCTAGAACGACAATAGCGGGAGGCTCGAACACCGGGGAGCTGTTTTTT. Amino acids: CSARTTIAGGSNTGELFF.